This T cell receptor beta chain was recorded in a study of T-cell reconstitution after alpha-beta-depleted transplantation in children. Unique molecular identifiers were built into the TCRbeta library. TCRdb reprocessed the PCR reads with MiXCR, giving one entry per CDR3 protein. The sample records roughly 500,000 distinct CDR3 sequences, about 31% being singletons. Germline CDR1 reads KGHDR; CDR2 reads SFDVKD. V shed 5 bases and J 8 bases; nucleotides not matched to a gene: 8. This CDR3 is built from 14 residues. J is TRBJ1-2 and V is TRBV24-1; 9 bases map to TRBD1. This TCR was sampled from a human donor who donated a stem cell graft to a child with aplastic anemia. The sample here was PBMCs from the stem cell graft donor, taken from the stem cell graft. CDR3 coding DNA: TGTGCCACCAGTGCCACTACAGGGGGCGACGGCTACACCTTC. Translation gives CATSATTGGDGYTF.